Sequencing of this T cell receptor (beta chain) was carried out in a study of cytomegalovirus exposure and HLA in healthy donors. Study findings and constraints: According to an earlier analysis, most TCR beta V segments yielded productive rearrangements about 90% or about 30% of the time.

CDR3 length: 15 amino acids. Trimming cost V 7 bases and J 6 bases; bases outside gene matches: 10. CDR1 is ENHRY and CDR2 is SYGVKD in the germline V gene. As for the donors, each was a healthy bone marrow donor. The primer mix had 60 Vbeta and 13 Jbeta primers. The table came from immunoSEQ multiplex PCR; TCRdb's copy has only in-frame clones and leaves some out. The table shows hundreds of thousands of clones, with around 88% occurring only once. Points on this clone: As yet, its antigen is unknown.

The TCR was taken from a woman younger than 35 in good health and CMV-seronegative. V usage is TRBV10-3 and J usage is TRBJ1-1; 11 nucleotides match TRBD1. What was sequenced was PBMCs. Here the CDR3 reads CAIKSGQGGRAEAFF. In DNA form, the CDR3 reads TGTGCCATCAAGTCGGGACAGGGGGGTAGGGCTGAAGCTTTCTTT.